The 30 T cell receptor beta chains listed next were all sequenced from one sample in a study of OX40 agonist ivuxolimab in advanced cancers. The assay was immunoSEQ multiplex PCR, and TCRdb's table has in-frame clones only and misses some. The sample consists of tens of thousands of clones, roughly 83% of them appearing once. Source: CD4+ or CD8+ T cells sorted from blood, taken in a trial of the OX40 agonist ivuxolimab. Source of these receptors: an adult with an advanced solid tumor such as melanoma, head and neck, liver or kidney cancer.

The count of this clone is one. The chain couples TRBV2 to TRBJ1-3; D is unresolved. Germline CDR1 is SNHLY and CDR2 is FYNNEI. Between the trimmed V and J ends, which lost 5 bases and 2 bases, there was a span of 10 bases. This CDR3 has 14 amino acids. This CDR3 is CASSQTRTGNTIYF. In DNA form, the CDR3 reads TGTGCCAGCAGTCAGACACGGACTGGAAACACCATATATTTT.

V is TRBV11-2 and J is TRBJ2-5; D is perhaps TRBD2 (6 bases). This CDR3 spans 17 amino acids. CDR1 is SGHAT, CDR2 FQNNGV, per germline. Trimming took 3 bases from V and 5 from J, leaving 22 bases between them. In DNA form, the CDR3 reads TGTGCCAGCAGCTTCCTTACCGGGGGTAACCGGGGGGAGACCCAGTACTTC. Translated, it gives CASSFLTGGNRGETQYF.

This clone is a singleton in its sample. J is TRBJ1-3 and V is TRBV5-6; possible D gene TRBD1, 5 bases. With 4 bases removed from V and 3 bases from J, the gap between germline ends came to 11 bases. Germline CDR1 SGHDT, CDR2 YYEEEE. This CDR3 comprises 14 residues. CDR3 residues: CASSIRQIGNTIYF. As DNA, the CDR3 is TGTGCCAGCAGCATACGACAGATTGGAAACACCATATATTTT.

The chain uses TRBV5-1 and TRBJ2-7; 8 bases line up with TRBD1. After removal of 2 bases from V and 3 bases from J, the junction contained 7 bases not matched to a gene. CDR3 length equals 15 residues. From germline, CDR1 is SGHRS and CDR2 YFSETQ. CDR3 DNA: TGCGCCAGCAGCTTATCAGGGGGCGGATTCTACGAGCAGTACTTC. Translated, it gives CASSLSGGGFYEQYF.

J is TRBJ2-7 and V is TRBV11-3, with D tentatively TRBD2 (6 bases). The germline V gene has CDR1 SGHNT and CDR2 YENEEA. This CDR3 is built from 14 residues. V lost 1 base and J 3 bases, leaving 10 bases between the germline ends. CDR3 coding DNA: TGTGCCAGCAGCTTAGCAACGGGGGACTACGAGCAGTACTTC. This sequence encodes CASSLATGDYEQYF. Based on the CDR3 plus reference TRBV11-3 and TRBJ2-7, the full variable domain is EAGVVQSPRYKIIEKKQPVAFWCNPISGHNTLYWYLQNLGQGPELLIRYENEEAVDDSQLPKDRFSAERLKGVDSTLKIQPAELGDSAVYLCASSLATGDYEQYFGPGTRLTVT.

The V and J genes are TRBV4-1 and TRBJ2-7; weak D call: TRBD1 (6 bases). V lost 0 bases and J 2 bases, leaving 14 bases between the germline ends. This CDR3 region has 16 residues. CDR1 and CDR2 (germline): MGHRA, YSYEKL. The CDR3 DNA follows: TGCGCCAGCAGCCAAGATCGTAGGACAGCCCCCTACGAGCAGTACTTC. Translated, it gives CASSQDRRTAPYEQYF.

V usage is TRBV28 and J usage is TRBJ1-5; D is uncertain. The CDR3 is made up of 13 amino acids. The germline V gene encodes CDR1 MDHEN and CDR2 SYDVKM. The CDR3 region has the DNA TGTGCTCTGGCCCCGGCCAGAAATCAGCCCCAGCATTTT. This translates into CALAPARNQPQHF.

This clone has a handful of counts. CDR3 in DNA: TGTGCCAGTACTGAGGGGGCGCGTATAGGTAATGAAAAACTGTTTTTT. Translation: CASTEGARIGNEKLFF. This chain connects TRBV19 to TRBJ1-4, with TRBD1 matching over 7 bases. This CDR3 has 16 amino acids. CDR1 LNHDA and CDR2 SQIVND come from the germline V gene (reference sequence). V lost 7 bases and J lost 4; bases outside the gene matches: 12.

The chain is built from TRBV2 and TRBJ1-2, with D uncertain. V lost 8 bases to trimming and J lost 2 bases, with 15 bases between them. There are 14 residues in the CDR3. The germline gives CDR1 SNHLY, CDR2 FYNNEI. This CDR3 is CASCDNGPNYGYTF. The CDR3 coding sequence is TGTGCCAGCTGCGACAACGGGCCCAACTATGGCTACACCTTC. Looking up the rest from reference TRBV2 and TRBJ1-2 gives the full variable domain: EPEVTQTPSHQVTQMGQEVILRCVPISNHLYFYWYRQILGQKVEFLVSFYNNEISEKSEIFDDQFSVERPDGSNFTLKIRSTKLEDSAMYFCASCDNGPNYGYTFGSGTRLTVV.

The chain uses TRBV4-1 and TRBJ2-7, with 9 bases matching TRBD1. With V trimmed by 1 base and J by 5 bases, 6 bases remained unmatched. This CDR3 has 15 residues. CDR1 is MGHRA and CDR2 is YSYEKL in the germline V gene. The CDR3 protein is CASSQVGQGLDEQYF. The CDR3 DNA reads as TGCGCCAGCAGCCAAGTTGGACAGGGGCTCGACGAGCAGTACTTC.

The chain recombines TRBV7-9 with TRBJ2-7; TRBD2 matches 14 bases. This CDR3 has 18 residues. V lost 5 bases, J lost 0 bases, and 9 bases stayed unmatched. CDR1 is SEHNR and CDR2 is FQNEAQ in the germline V gene (reference sequence). The chain's CDR3 is CASSPYGLAGGLSYEQYF. The CDR3 nucleotides read TGTGCCAGCAGCCCATACGGACTAGCGGGGGGCCTCTCCTACGAGCAGTACTTC.

This sequence joins TRBV6-1 and TRBJ1-1, with a weak D call TRBD1 (5 bases). Germline CDR1 is MNHNS and CDR2 is SASEGT. This CDR3 contains 14 residues. V was shortened by 6 bases and J by 2 bases, with 13 bases between the two germline ends. The CDR3 is CASRPTASNTEAFF. CDR3 coding DNA: TGTGCCAGCAGGCCGACAGCATCCAACACTGAAGCTTTCTTT.

The CDR3 region has the DNA TGTGCCAGCAGTGGACAGGGACTGGACACTGAAGCTTTCTTT. Its protein is CASSGQGLDTEAFF. V is TRBV6-1 and J is TRBJ1-1; 7 nucleotides match TRBD1. CDR3 size: 14 residues. V lost 4 bases, J lost 3 bases, and 5 bases stayed unmatched. Germline values: CDR1 MNHNS, CDR2 SASEGT.

This clone was observed a handful of times. This chain links TRBV30 with TRBJ1-6, with unresolved D. V lost 2 bases and J lost 8, with 19 bases in between. CDR1 and CDR2 from the germline V gene are GTSNPN and SVGIG (reference sequence). The CDR3 length is 16 residues. The CDR3 protein is CAWSTIPGTWDSPLHF. CDR3 bases: TGTGCCTGGAGTACCATCCCCGGAACATGGGATTCACCCCTCCACTTT.

The gene calls are TRBV9 and TRBJ1-2; TRBD1 aligns across 8 bases. The length of the CDR3 is 14 residues. Germline V gene lookup returns CDR1 SGDLS and CDR2 YYNGEE. With 3 bases clipped from V and 4 bases from J, the junction kept 5 bases outside the gene matches. As DNA, the CDR3 is TGTGCCAGCAGCGCGTGGACAGGGCCCTATGGCTACACCTTC. Translated, it gives CASSAWTGPYGYTF.

The chain combines TRBV28 with TRBJ2-2; no clear D. The germline V and J ends were trimmed by 9 bases and 10 bases, with 18 bases remaining between them. Germline loops: CDR1 MDHEN, CDR2 SYDVKM. The CDR3 extends over 13 amino acids. CDR3 in DNA: TGTGCCAGTAATGGACGCTCCGGCCCGGAGCTGTTTTTT. Residues: CASNGRSGPELFF. Full variable domain (rest looked up from reference TRBV28 and TRBJ2-2): DVKVTQSSRYLVKRTGEKVFLECVQDMDHENMFWYRQDPGLGLRLIYFSYDVKMKEKGDIPEGYSVSREKKERFSLILESASTNQTSMYLCASNGRSGPELFFGEGSRLTVL.

The chain uses TRBV15 and TRBJ1-1, with 7 bases aligning to TRBD1. Germline CDR1 reads LNHNV; CDR2 reads YYDKDF (reference sequence). V was clipped by 1 base and J by 8 bases; unmatched bases: 7. This CDR3 comprises 14 residues. DNA for the CDR3: TGTGCCACCAGCAGAGCCAAACCGGGACAGGAAGCTTTCTTT. Its translation is CATSRAKPGQEAFF.

The CDR3 spells CASSLWAGTYEQYF. The CDR3 nucleotides read TGTGCCAGCAGCTTATGGGCGGGAACCTACGAGCAGTACTTC. The chain has TRBV7-6 and TRBJ2-7, with D possibly being TRBD2 (6 bases). From germline, CDR1 is SGHVS and CDR2 FNYEAQ. V was shortened by 2 bases and J by 2 bases, with 10 bases between the two germline ends. CDR3 length equals 14 residues. Filled out from reference TRBV7-6 and TRBJ2-7, the complete variable domain reads GAGVSQSPRYKVTKRGQDVALRCDPISGHVSLYWYRQALGQGPEFLTYFNYEAQQDKSGLPNDRFSAERPEGSISTLTIQRTEQRDSAMYRCASSLWAGTYEQYFGPGTRLTVT.

The CDR3 nucleotides are TGTGCCAGTAGTTGGGGGGGACAGACCTACGAGCAGTACTTC. Translated, it gives CASSWGGQTYEQYF. The V call is TRBV19, the J call TRBJ2-7; either TRBD1 or TRBD2 may fit D (7 bases each). There are 14 residues in the CDR3. Trimming cost V 5 bases and J 2 bases, with 13 bases left between them. Germline V gene data show CDR1 as LNHDA and CDR2 as SQIVND (reference sequence).

The chain carries TRBV5-6 and TRBJ2-7; TRBD2 aligns across 12 bases. This CDR3 is built from 16 residues. Germline V lookup: CDR1 SGHDT, CDR2 YYEEEE. J was trimmed by 0 bases and V by 4 bases; bases with no gene match: 5. CDR3 region: CASSRLAGDSSYEQYF. DNA of the CDR3: TGTGCCAGCAGCCGACTAGCGGGGGATAGCTCCTACGAGCAGTACTTC.

CDR3 DNA: TGTGCCAGCAGTTTTGGGGTGACTAGCTTGGAGACCCAGTACTTC. Its protein is CASSFGVTSLETQYF. The chain has TRBV27 and TRBJ2-5, with 7 bases that match TRBD2. Germline CDR1 is MNHEY and CDR2 is SMNVEV (reference sequence). J was trimmed by 5 bases and V by 3 bases; bases with no gene match: 9. The CDR3 is made up of 15 amino acids.

The chain is built from TRBV7-9 and TRBJ1-5; no definite D call. Germline V gene data show CDR1 as SEHNR and CDR2 as FQNEAQ (reference sequence). The V end lost 3 bases, the J end lost 4 bases, and 10 bases lay between the germline ends. This CDR3 comprises 14 residues. In nucleotides, the CDR3 is TGTGCCAGCAGCTTTGGTACAGAAAATCAGCCCCAGCATTTT. Translation gives CASSFGTENQPQHF. The complete variable domain, with remaining parts taken from reference TRBV7-9 and TRBJ1-5, reads DTGVSQNPRHKITKRGQNVTFRCDPISEHNRLYWYRQTLGQGPEFLTYFQNEAQLEKSRLLSDRFSAERPKGSFSTLEIQRTEQGDSAMYLCASSFGTENQPQHFGDGTRLSIL.

This sequence joins TRBV6-1 and TRBJ2-6; D gene ambiguous. This CDR3 has 19 amino acids. V lost 2 bases and J lost 0, with 17 bases in between. CDR1 is MNHNS and CDR2 is SASEGT in the germline V gene. CDR3 DNA sequence: TGTGCCAGCAGTGAATTTATGGGCTTTTCGGGCTCTGGGGCCAACGTCCTGACTTTC. Translated: CASSEFMGFSGSGANVLTF.

The chain has TRBV7-8 and TRBJ2-5; D not resolved. There are 15 residues in the CDR3. Germline V gene data show CDR1 as SGHVS and CDR2 as FQNEAQ. V was pared by 1 base and J by 0 bases, with 9 bases between. The chain's CDR3 is CASSLDQLYQETQYF. The CDR3 DNA reads TGTGCCAGCAGCTTAGACCAGCTTTACCAAGAGACCCAGTACTTC.

This sequence joins TRBV13 and TRBJ2-1; 12 bases line up with TRBD2. This CDR3 has 15 amino acids. The germline V gene has CDR1 PRHDT and CDR2 FYEKMQ (reference sequence). The V gene end was trimmed by 8 bases and the J gene end by 9 bases; junction bases not matched to a gene: 11. As DNA, the CDR3 is TGTGCCAGCGGCCTCCTAGCGGGGGGGCTGCTTGAGCAGTTCTTC. Its translation: CASGLLAGGLLEQFF. Full variable domain (remainder filled in from reference TRBV13 and TRBJ2-1): AAGVIQSPRHLIKEKRETATLKCYPIPRHDTVYWYQQGPGQDPQFLISFYEKMQSDKGSIPDRFSAQQFSDYHSELNMSSLELGDSALYFCASGLLAGGLLEQFFGPGTRLTVL.

The CDR3: CASSQEGGGRSNQPQHF. The CDR3 nucleotides are TGCGCCAGCAGCCAAGAGGGGGGAGGACGGAGCAATCAGCCCCAGCATTTT. J is TRBJ1-5 and V is TRBV4-1; weak D call: TRBD1 (5 bases). Per the germline V gene, CDR1 is MGHRA and CDR2 is YSYEKL. The CDR3 extends over 17 amino acids. With 0 bases removed from V and 1 base from J, the gap between germline ends came to 13 bases.

This clone came up a few times. The V gene is TRBV11-2, the J gene TRBJ1-5, with a tentative D call TRBD1 (6 bases). From germline, CDR1 is SGHAT and CDR2 FQNNGV. This CDR3 is 16 amino acids long. Trimming removed 1 base from V and 6 bases from J, with 16 bases in between. CDR3 coding DNA: TGTGCCAGCAGCTTAGGCGGGGGCTCGGTGGGTCAGCCCCAGCATTTT. Encoded protein: CASSLGGGSVGQPQHF.

Here the CDR3 reads CASSQDPLAGSYTDTQYF. CDR3 DNA sequence: TGTGCCAGCAGCCAAGATCCTCTAGCGGGCTCCTACACAGATACGCAGTATTTT. The rearrangement links TRBV4-2 to TRBJ2-3, with 8 bases matching TRBD2. Unmatched junction bases numbered 10, after V lost 0 bases and J lost 2 bases. The V gene's germline CDR1 is LGHNA and CDR2 YNFKEQ. The CDR3 covers 18 residues.

The rearrangement joins TRBV6-4 to TRBJ1-2, with 9 bases matching TRBD1. After removal of 8 bases from V and 5 bases from J, the junction contained 15 bases not matched to a gene. Per the germline V gene, CDR1 is MRHNA and CDR2 is SNTAGT. CDR3 size: 16 residues. CDR3: CASSKTGGELFYGYTF. The CDR3 DNA reads TGTGCCAGCTCCAAGACAGGGGGTGAACTTTTTTATGGCTACACCTTC.

The rearrangement uses TRBV13 and TRBJ2-6; D is possibly TRBD1 (6 bases). The CDR3 has 16 amino acids. V lost 5 bases and J 4 bases, leaving 15 bases between the germline ends. Germline V gene lookup returns CDR1 PRHDT and CDR2 FYEKMQ (reference sequence). The DNA for the CDR3 is TGTGCCAGCAGCCCACAACAGGGCGAGGGGGCCAACGTCCTGACTTTC. Its protein is CASSPQQGEGANVLTF.